Sequencing of this T cell receptor beta chain was carried out in a study of breast tumors, draining lymph nodes, adjacent tissues (dated by TCRdb to about 2016). Regarding the research as a whole: The study compared TCR beta repertoires across tumor, adjacent nontumor tissue and axillary lymph nodes from breast cancer patients. In human breast cancer, the study set out to assess how tumor, surrounding tissue and draining lymph node repertoires relate to one another and whether T cells might be exchanged between them.

Broader findings and caveats from the paper: The conclusion that tumor T cells originate in lymph nodes was framed as consistent with a hypothesis rather than directly demonstrated. Tumor and nontumor tissue repertoires were significantly more similar in luminal-like than in basal-like breast cancer. A scenario in which most tumor T cells derive from the lymph node and then expand within tumor tissue was judged to be consistent with the data. Tumors showed preferential V and J gene usage, and their T-cell repertoire diversity fell below that of lymph nodes yet above that of nontumor tissue.

This clonotype was observed at least ten times. This receptor's antigen is unknown. No base quality information exists; no much larger clone differs at one position. V lost 7 bases and J lost 6 bases; the stretch between them is 16 bases long. The CDR3 runs 14 amino acids, cysteine and phenylalanine included. CDR3 DNA only is kept here, 42 bases in frame from base 1. Based on the germline V gene (reference sequence), the CDR1 and CDR2 sequences are MNHNY and SVGAGI. These reads were obtained on an Illumina HiSeq 2000. TCR beta chain libraries were generated by multiplex PCR amplification. High-throughput sequencing was used to analyze the amplified TCR beta chain products. Using fastp at Q25 and MiXCR, TCRdb reprocessed the public reads and kept productive beta chains. Records with the same CDR3 protein are collapsed into one entry carrying the most frequent genes and DNA. Counted in this sample were approximately 120,000 distinct CDR3 sequences; approximately 22% of them appeared once. The leading ten clones occupy roughly 2.2% of the sample.

The lymph node samples were taken from the axillary draining lymph nodes of breast cancer patients. Sample: axillary lymph node tissue. This sequence was found in a female donor with breast cancer. Some clones in this sample may be carry-over from other donors' samples. The chain is made from TRBV6-6 and TRBJ2-1, with TRBD1 as a weak D call on 6 bases. The CDR3 sequence is CASTQTGSRNEQFF. The DNA sequence is TGTGCCAGCACCCAAACAGGGAGCCGCAATGAGCAGTTCTTC.